Presented here are 20 T cell receptor beta chains from one specimen sequenced in a study of beta chain features in type 1 diabetes. The isolated RNA, all of it, was reverse transcribed, so expressed TCRB transcripts were what got sequenced. Method: immunoSEQ multiplex PCR; TCRdb's copy keeps in-frame clones and lacks some. The data show 300,000 to 450,000 clones, around 20% seen once. Sequenced input: naive CD4+ T cells from blood. The receptors were sampled from a woman younger than 35 in good health.

This clone was seen more than once but under ten times. The chain uses TRBV7-2 and TRBJ2-3, with TRBD2 as a possible D gene (7 bases). Trimming took off 7 bases at V and 2 bases at J, with 25 bases between the two ends. Germline V gives CDR1 SGHTA, CDR2 FQGNSA. The CDR3 runs 18 residues. The CDR3 sequence is CASTHPSGGGAVTDTQYF. The CDR3 region has the DNA TGTGCCAGCACCCACCCGAGTGGAGGGGGGGCGGTCACAGATACGCAGTATTTT.

This clone was seen more than once but under ten times. This chain uses TRBV7-9 with TRBJ2-3, with D possibly matching TRBD2 (6 bases). Germline CDR1 and CDR2: SEHNR and FQNEAQ (reference sequence). V dropped 5 bases and J dropped 0 bases, with 12 bases sitting between them. CDR3 length: 15 residues. This CDR3 reads CASSGRGTSTDTQYF. In DNA form, the CDR3 reads TGTGCCAGCAGCGGTCGCGGGACTAGCACAGATACGCAGTATTTT.

This clone showed up just a few times. The chain has TRBV7-9 and TRBJ1-4; 8 bases are a match to TRBD1. Per germline, CDR1 SEHNR and CDR2 FQNEAQ (reference sequence). Trimming cost V 5 bases and J 8 bases; bases outside gene matches: 7. The CDR3 runs 14 residues. In nucleotides, the CDR3 is TGTGCCAGCAGCGGACGACAGGGGAAGGAAAAACTGTTTTTT. This sequence encodes CASSGRQGKEKLFF.

This clone was counted only a few times. The V gene is TRBV7-9, the J gene TRBJ2-1; 13 nucleotides match TRBD2. Trimming at V came to 0 bases and at J to 7 bases, leaving 3 bases not matched to a gene. Per the germline V gene, CDR1 is SEHNR and CDR2 is FQNEAQ (reference sequence). The CDR3 length is 16 residues. The CDR3 bases are TGTGCCAGCAGCTTAGCGCAGACTAGCGGGAGGAATGAGCAGTTCTTC. Amino acids: CASSLAQTSGRNEQFF.

This clone was observed a handful of times. V and J are TRBV4-1 and TRBJ2-3, with 14 positions matching TRBD2. Looked up from germline, CDR1 is MGHRA and CDR2 is YSYEKL. V gave up 2 bases and J gave up 7 bases; unmatched junction bases: 5. The CDR3 is 16 amino acids. CDR3 nucleotide sequence: TGCGCCAGCAGCCAACCGACTAGCGGGGGGGCACATACGCAGTATTTT. Protein sequence: CASSQPTSGGAHTQYF.

V usage is TRBV9 and J usage is TRBJ2-3, with D hard to call. Germline CDR1 reads SGDLS; CDR2 reads YYNGEE. The CDR3 runs to 12 residues. V was clipped by 4 bases and J by 6 bases, with 9 bases between them. The CDR3 reads CASSPNSDTQYF. The CDR3 DNA reads TGTGCCAGCAGCCCTAACAGTGATACGCAGTATTTT.

Only a few counts were recorded for this clone. The chain couples TRBV7-9 to TRBJ2-5; tentatively, D is TRBD2 (6 bases). Germline V gene data show CDR1 as SEHNR and CDR2 as FQNEAQ (reference sequence). The V and J ends lost 1 base and 3 bases respectively, with 15 bases between them. The CDR3 contains 16 residues. The CDR3 loop is CASSLDIAGREETQYF. As DNA, the CDR3 is TGTGCCAGCAGCTTAGATATCGCGGGAAGGGAAGAGACCCAGTACTTC. The full variable domain, completed using reference TRBV7-9 and TRBJ2-5, is DTGVSQNPRHKITKRGQNVTFRCDPISEHNRLYWYRQTLGQGPEFLTYFQNEAQLEKSRLLSDRFSAERPKGSFSTLEIQRTEQGDSAMYLCASSLDIAGREETQYFGPGTRLLVL.

The rearrangement joins TRBV5-1 to TRBJ2-7; 9 bases match TRBD1. CDR3 length: 14 residues. Germline CDR1 reads SGHRS; CDR2 reads YFSETQ. With V trimmed by 4 bases and J by 5 bases, 7 bases remained unmatched. The CDR3 sequence: CASSQGQGGDEQYF. The CDR3 DNA follows: TGCGCCAGCAGCCAGGGACAGGGCGGCGACGAGCAGTACTTC.

This sequence joins TRBV10-3 and TRBJ2-7; TRBD2 agrees at 13 bases. The V and J ends lost 10 bases and 6 bases, in that order; junction bases with no gene match: 9. This CDR3 has 14 residues. Germline CDR1 ENHRY, CDR2 SYGVKD. CDR3 residues: CATGLAGERSEQYF. DNA for the CDR3: TGTGCCACCGGACTAGCGGGAGAGCGTAGCGAGCAGTACTTC.

This clone turned up a few times. The CDR3 nucleotides are TGTGCCATCAGTGAGTCAGGGGACAGGTTCGATGGCTACACCTTC. It encodes CAISESGDRFDGYTF. The V call is TRBV10-3, the J call TRBJ1-2, with 8 bases fitting TRBD1. CDR3 length: 15 amino acids. Germline CDR1 and CDR2: ENHRY and SYGVKD. The junction had 6 bases not matched to a gene; V was cut back by 0 bases and J by 6 bases.

This clone was seen a handful of times. The chain is built from TRBV14 and TRBJ2-1; D gene ambiguous. The V and J ends lost 4 bases and 5 bases respectively, with 18 bases between them. Germline V gene sequence: CDR1 SGHDN, CDR2 FVKESK. The CDR3 has 16 amino acids. CDR3 coding DNA: TGTGCCAGCAGCCCGAGACTGGCTCGAAACAACAATGAGCAGTTCTTC. This codes for CASSPRLARNNNEQFF.

This sequence joins TRBV5-4 and TRBJ2-3, with TRBD2 as a possible D gene (6 bases). The CDR3 has 15 residues. Looked up from germline, CDR1 is SGHNT and CDR2 is YYREEE (reference sequence). V was clipped by 3 bases and J by 3 bases, with 14 bases between them. The CDR3 bases are TGTGCCAGCAGCTCCACTAGCCCTAGGACAGATACGCAGTATTTT. This gives the protein CASSSTSPRTDTQYF.

The V call is TRBV19, the J call TRBJ2-6; D gene uncertain. The CDR3 contains 16 residues. The V gene lost 7 bases and the J gene lost 1 base, with 14 bases spanning the gap. From germline, CDR1 is LNHDA and CDR2 SQIVND (reference sequence). The DNA for the CDR3 is TGTGCCAGTACCCTAACAGTCTCTTCTGGGGCCAACGTCCTGACTTTC. The encoded protein is CASTLTVSSGANVLTF.

This sequence joins TRBV7-9 and TRBJ2-1; 10 bases agree with TRBD2. Trimming at V came to 5 bases and at J to 1 base, leaving 5 bases not matched to a gene. The germline V gene encodes CDR1 SEHNR and CDR2 FQNEAQ (reference sequence). This CDR3 is 16 amino acids long. The CDR3 is CASSPLTSGSYNEQFF. The DNA for the CDR3 is TGTGCCAGCAGCCCCCTGACTAGCGGGTCCTACAATGAGCAGTTCTTC.

This clone has a handful of counts. CDR3 loop: CASSTGQGNTGELFF. CDR3 sequence (DNA): TGTGCCAGCTCGACGGGACAGGGGAACACCGGGGAGCTGTTTTTT. This chain joins TRBV18 and TRBJ2-2; TRBD1 matches 9 bases. This CDR3 region has 15 residues. V gave up 6 bases and J gave up 1 base; unmatched junction bases: 3. Germline lookup yields CDR1 KGHSH and CDR2 LQKENI.

The chain combines TRBV25-1 with TRBJ2-1; TRBD1 matches 8 bases. Germline CDR1 is MGHDK and CDR2 is SYGVNS. V dropped 3 bases and J dropped 8; count of bases not matched to a gene: 3. This CDR3 has 13 amino acids. The CDR3 reads CASSEPGGYEQFF. The CDR3 DNA reads TGTGCCAGCAGTGAGCCAGGGGGCTATGAGCAGTTCTTC.

This clone was seen a few times. The gene calls are TRBV19 and TRBJ2-7; possible D gene TRBD2, 6 bases. The CDR3 totals 16 residues. Trimming stripped 6 bases from V and 0 bases from J, with 18 bases between. Germline V gives CDR1 LNHDA, CDR2 SQIVND (reference sequence). The CDR3 is CASSAGYSGFSYEQYF. The CDR3 DNA reads TGTGCCAGTAGCGCAGGATACAGCGGGTTCTCCTACGAGCAGTACTTC.

The J gene is TRBJ1-2, the V gene TRBV7-8; tentatively, D is TRBD1 (6 bases). Germline values: CDR1 SGHVS, CDR2 FQNEAQ. This CDR3 spans 14 amino acids. The ends were cut back, 2 bases at V and 4 bases at J, with 11 bases in the middle. Written as DNA, the CDR3 is TGTGCCAGCAGCTTATCCTCAGGGGTCTATGGCTACACCTTC. Protein sequence: CASSLSSGVYGYTF.

This chain joins TRBV18 and TRBJ1-2, with TRBD1 matching over 8 bases. Trimming removed 3 bases from V and 4 bases from J; junction bases left unmatched: 4. In germline, CDR1 is KGHSH, CDR2 LQKENI. This CDR3 region has 14 residues. For the CDR3, the DNA is TGTGCCAGCTCACCGGGACAGGAGCTCTATGGCTACACCTTC. Its protein product is CASSPGQELYGYTF. Supplemented by reference TRBV18 and TRBJ1-2, the full variable domain reads NAGVMQNPRHLVRRRGQEARLRCSPMKGHSHVYWYRQLPEEGLKFMVYLQKENIIDESGMPKERFSAEFPKEGPSILRIQQVVRGDSAAYFCASSPGQELYGYTFGSGTRLTVV.

The rearrangement uses TRBV19 and TRBJ2-5, with D perhaps TRBD1 (6 bases). Per germline, CDR1 LNHDA and CDR2 SQIVND (reference sequence). The CDR3 is made up of 14 amino acids. Trimming shortened V by 3 bases and J by 0 bases, and 8 bases separated the two germline ends. CDR3 sequence: CASSIGTNQETQYF. CDR3 sequence (DNA): TGTGCCAGTAGTATCGGGACAAACCAAGAGACCCAGTACTTC.